This note documents a single T cell receptor beta chain sequence. Antigen unknown. This CDR3 region has 15 residues. The germline CDR1 and CDR2 sequences are MNHEY and SVGAGI. V lost 0 bases to trimming and J lost 4 bases, with 13 bases between them. The data originate from a study of PD-1 blockade in classical Hodgkin lymphoma. All the patients suffered relapse after autologous stem cell transplantation, and brentuximab vedotin exposure differed. By magnetic negative selection, CD4+ T cells were purified from thawed PBMCs. Study conclusions and caveats: Reasons behind the repertoire differences stay unclear, perhaps disease activity or earlier therapy. Patients newly diagnosed and complete responders had comparable baseline diversity. Relapsed/refractory patients reportedly had lower baseline diversity than newly diagnosed patients.

Method: immunoSEQ multiplex PCR; TCRdb's copy keeps in-frame clones and lacks some. The sample has roughly 25,000 clones; 84% are singletons. V is TRBV6-5 and J is TRBJ2-7, with a weak D call TRBD1 (6 bases). Here the sequenced sample was CD4+ T cells from blood, taken at baseline. The origin of this receptor is a human donor with classical Hodgkin lymphoma. The CDR3 DNA reads as TGTGCCAGCAGTTACTCAGCAGGGGTGAGGTACGAGCAGTACTTC. Translated, it gives CASSYSAGVRYEQYF.